This TCR beta chain was recovered during a study of blood T cell repertoires in COVID-19. With respect to this clone: One end of the junction fails to match germline, which may point to a read error.

Sequencing was performed with immunoSEQ multiplex PCR; in TCRdb, only in-frame clones are kept and a portion is missing. Of about 40,000 clones listed, roughly 90% were seen once; the top ten hold roughly 12%. CDR1 and CDR2 from the germline V gene are MNHEY and SVGEGT. This CDR3 spans 13 amino acids. The rearrangement joins TRBV6-2 or TRBV6-3 to TRBJ2-4, with D unresolved. Sequenced: peripheral blood. The TCR was taken from a man between 70 and 80 years old with acute or convalescent COVID-19. CDR3 amino acids: CASSYSSLVGADF. In DNA, the CDR3 is TGTGCCAGCAGTTACAGCTCGCTAGTAGGAGCAGACTTC.